A selection of T cell receptor beta chains follows, all from one sample in a study of blood T cell repertoires in COVID-19. Assay used: immunoSEQ multiplex PCR; TCRdb lists only in-frame clones, some missing. Of roughly 69,000 clones in the sample, 70% to 90% were seen once. The sample was peripheral blood. These receptors came from a man aged 45 to 65 with active COVID-19. The CDR3 runs from the conserved cysteine through the conserved F or W. Each record gives: D gene, J gene, clone size, V gene, CDR3 DNA, CDR3 protein. D genes are given only for firm matches. Expanded clones are given a class, and other clones once, few, many or no size at all.

. TRBJ2-5 . TRBV15 TGTGCCACCAGCAGAGGTTTTTTCGGGGGGCAGGGAGAGACCCAGTACTTC CATSRGFFGGQGETQYF
. TRBJ2-6 . TRBV21-1 TGTGCCAGCAGCAAAGTCCCGGGCTCTGGGGCCAACGTCCTGACTTTC CASSKVPGSGANVLTF
TRBD1 TRBJ2-2 . TRBV7-6 TGTGCCAGCAGCTTAAGACAGGGGAACACCGGGGAGCTGTTTTTT CASSLRQGNTGELFF
TRBD2 TRBJ2-7 . TRBV7-9 TGTGCCAGCAGCTTAGTCGGGGGGGAATACGAGCAGTACTTC CASSLVGGEYEQYF
. TRBJ2-3 . TRBV9 TGTGCCAGCAGCTCCTTAAATCCGGGCAGGGGCACAGATACGCAGTATTTT CASSSLNPGRGTDTQYF
TRBD1 TRBJ2-7 . TRBV6-6 TGTGCCAGCAGTTACTCGGGACAGGGTCCCCACGAGCAGTACTTC CASSYSGQGPHEQYF
. TRBJ2-1 . TRBV6-2/TRBV6-3 TGTGCCAGCAGCCCTCCCAGCGGGCGCTCCTACAATGAGCAGTTCTTC CASSPPSGRSYNEQFF
TRBD1 TRBJ1-2 . TRBV2 TGTGCCAGCAGAATAGGACAGGACTACTATGGCTACACCTTC CASRIGQDYYGYTF
TRBD2 TRBJ2-2 . TRBV10-3 TGTGCCATCAATACCGGGACTAGCGGGAATGCCGGGGAGCTGTTTTTT CAINTGTSGNAGELFF
TRBD1 TRBJ2-1 . TRBV24-1 TGTGCCACCAACGACACCCGGACAGGGGACTACAATGAGCAGTTCTTC CATNDTRTGDYNEQFF
TRBD2 TRBJ2-7 few TRBV10-3 TGTGCCATCAGTGGGGCTAGCGGTAAAGTTCCGGGGGAGCAGTACTTC CAISGASGKVPGEQYF
. TRBJ2-1 . TRBV5-3 TGTGCCAGAAGCTTGGACCCGCAGGTATACAATGAGCAGTTCTTC CARSLDPQVYNEQFF
TRBD1 TRBJ1-4 . TRBV18 TGTGCCAGCTCACCAGGGACAGGTGAAAAACTGTTTTTT CASSPGTGEKLFF
TRBD1 TRBJ1-2 . TRBV6-1 TGTGCCAGCAGTGAAGGGAGTTGGGACAGGGGCATAGCTAACTATGGCTACACCTTC CASSEGSWDRGIANYGYTF
TRBD1 TRBJ2-3 . TRBV5-6 TGTGCCAGCAGCATCCGGACAGGGGGCGGCACAGATACGCAGTATTTT CASSIRTGGGTDTQYF
. TRBJ1-2 . TRBV7-9 TGTGCCAGCAGCTTAGGTTTCGGGGTCGCCTATGGCTACACCTTC CASSLGFGVAYGYTF
. TRBJ2-1 . TRBV11-3 TGTGCCAGCAGACCTGAATCGGTCGGGTCCCATGAGCAGTTCTTC CASRPESVGSHEQFF
TRBD1 TRBJ1-1 . TRBV10-3 TGTGCCATCAGTCTCGAGGACAGGGGGGGAACTGAAGCTTTCTTT CAISLEDRGGTEAFF
TRBD2 TRBJ2-1 . TRBV7-2 TGTGCCAGCAGCTTAAGGGCGACTAGCGGGAGCAATGAGCAGTTCTTC CASSLRATSGSNEQFF
. TRBJ2-3 . TRBV18 TGTGCCAGCTCAAGTGGCTCAGATACGCAGTATTTT CASSSGSDTQYF
. TRBJ2-7 few TRBV12-3/TRBV12-4 TGTGCCAGCAGTTTACGAGATCGCGAGCAGTACTTC CASSLRDREQYF
. TRBJ2-1 . TRBV6-5 TGTGCCAGCAGGGCCACCGCAAGCTCCTACAATGAGCAGTTCTTC CASRATASSYNEQFF
TRBD2 TRBJ2-7 . TRBV5-1 TGCGCCAGCAGCGACTCGACTGGCGGCGGGGGGCAGTACTTC CASSDSTGGGGQYF
TRBD1 TRBJ2-7 . TRBV7-9 TGTGCCAGCAGTCCTTCGACAGGGTGGGAGCAGTACTTC CASSPSTGWEQYF
. TRBJ2-1 . TRBV9 TGTGCCAGCAGCTCGCGGGACCTTTACAATGAGCAGTTCTTC CASSSRDLYNEQFF
. TRBJ2-1 . TRBV9 TGTGCCAGCAGCGTAGGAGATTACAATGAGCAGTTCTTC CASSVGDYNEQFF
. TRBJ2-7 . TRBV10-3 TGTGCCATCAGTGATGCGGGAGAGCAGTACTTC CAISDAGEQYF
. TRBJ2-5 once TRBV7-2 TGTGCCAGCAGCCTCGCCAGCGGATGGGAGACCCAGTACTTC CASSLASGWETQYF
. TRBJ1-1 . TRBV7-6 TGTGCCAGCAGCTTAGTGACAGGCTCGGGCACTGAAGCTTTCTTT CASSLVTGSGTEAFF
. TRBJ2-3 . TRBV7-3 TGTGCCAGCAGCTTATACCGCGCGTTTGGCACAGATACGCAGTATTTT CASSLYRAFGTDTQYF
. TRBJ2-7 . TRBV7-2 TGTGCCAGCAGCTTTAGGGGGGGCCCCTACGAGCAGTACTTC CASSFRGGPYEQYF
TRBD1 TRBJ2-5 . TRBV25-1 TGTGCCAGTGTGGACAGGGGCGGGGAAGAGACCCAGTACTTC CASVDRGGEETQYF
. TRBJ1-3 . TRBV28 TGTGCCAGCAGTCCGCCGACTGCTCCCGGAAACACCATATATTTT CASSPPTAPGNTIYF
TRBD2 TRBJ2-2 . TRBV15 TGTGCCACCAGCCTCGGGGGGGTCACCGGGGAGCTGTTTTTT CATSLGGVTGELFF
. TRBJ1-4 few TRBV5-5 TGTGCCAGCAGCTTGGTCCCCCCAGGGCGGTCGAGTGAAAAACTGTTTTTT CASSLVPPGRSSEKLFF
. TRBJ1-2 . TRBV6-5 TGTGCCAGCGGTACATCGAACTATGGCTACACCTTC CASGTSNYGYTF
. TRBJ2-1 . TRBV15 TGTGCCACCAGCCGCGCAGGGTCAGGCCTCAATGAGCAGTTCTTC CATSRAGSGLNEQFF
TRBD1 TRBJ2-4 . TRBV5-1 TGCGCCAGCAGCCCCCGGGACAGGGGAAACATTCAGTACTTC CASSPRDRGNIQYF
. TRBJ1-3 . TRBV20-1 TGCAGTGCTAGTCGGGGGGCTGGAAACACCATATATTTT CSASRGAGNTIYF
. TRBJ1-2 . TRBV7-2 TGTGCCAGCAGCTCGGGGGAGGGCCGGCGTGGCTACACCTTC CASSSGEGRRGYTF
. TRBJ2-3 once TRBV11-2 TGTGCCAGCAGCCACGGTGGCACAGATACGCAGTATTTT CASSHGGTDTQYF
. TRBJ2-5 . TRBV3-1/TRBV3-2 TGTGCCAGCAGCCAAGACCCCCGCAGTGGAGAGACCCAGTACTTC CASSQDPRSGETQYF
. TRBJ1-1 . TRBV27 TGTGCCAGCAGTTTATCGTCTTATATGAACACTGAAGCTTTCTTT CASSLSSYMNTEAFF
TRBD2 TRBJ2-1 once TRBV6-5 TGTGCCAGCAGTCCCTCCGGACTAGCGACTAATGAGCAGTTCTTC CASSPSGLATNEQFF